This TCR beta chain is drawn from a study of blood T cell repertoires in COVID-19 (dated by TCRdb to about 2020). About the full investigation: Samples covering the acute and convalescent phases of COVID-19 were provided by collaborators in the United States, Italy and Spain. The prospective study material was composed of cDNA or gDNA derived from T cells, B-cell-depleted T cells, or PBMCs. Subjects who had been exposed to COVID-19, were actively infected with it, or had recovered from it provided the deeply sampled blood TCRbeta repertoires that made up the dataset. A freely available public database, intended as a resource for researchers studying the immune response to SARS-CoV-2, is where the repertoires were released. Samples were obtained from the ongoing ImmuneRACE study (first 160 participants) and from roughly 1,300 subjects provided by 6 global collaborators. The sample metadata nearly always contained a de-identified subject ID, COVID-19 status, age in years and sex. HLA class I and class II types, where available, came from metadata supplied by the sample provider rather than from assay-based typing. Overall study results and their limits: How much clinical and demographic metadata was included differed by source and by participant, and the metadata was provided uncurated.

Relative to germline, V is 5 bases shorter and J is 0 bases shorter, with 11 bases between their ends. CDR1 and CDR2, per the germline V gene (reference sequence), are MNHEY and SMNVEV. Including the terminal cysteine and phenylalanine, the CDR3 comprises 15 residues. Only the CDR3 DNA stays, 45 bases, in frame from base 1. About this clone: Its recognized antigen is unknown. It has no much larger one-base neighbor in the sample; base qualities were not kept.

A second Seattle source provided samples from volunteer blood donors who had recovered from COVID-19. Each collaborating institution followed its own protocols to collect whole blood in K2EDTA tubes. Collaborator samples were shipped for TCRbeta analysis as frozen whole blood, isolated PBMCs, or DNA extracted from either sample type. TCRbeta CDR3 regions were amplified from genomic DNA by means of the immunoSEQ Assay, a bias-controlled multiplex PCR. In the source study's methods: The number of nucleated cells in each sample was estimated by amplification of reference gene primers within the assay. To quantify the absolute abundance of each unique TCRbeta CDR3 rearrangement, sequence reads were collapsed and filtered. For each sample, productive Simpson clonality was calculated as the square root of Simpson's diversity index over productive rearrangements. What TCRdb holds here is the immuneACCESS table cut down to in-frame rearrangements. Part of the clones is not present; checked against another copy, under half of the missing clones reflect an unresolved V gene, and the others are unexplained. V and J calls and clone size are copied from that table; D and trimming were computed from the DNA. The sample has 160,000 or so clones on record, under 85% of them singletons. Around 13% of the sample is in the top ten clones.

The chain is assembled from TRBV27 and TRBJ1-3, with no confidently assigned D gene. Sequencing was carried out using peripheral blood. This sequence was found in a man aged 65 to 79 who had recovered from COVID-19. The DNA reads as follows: TGTGCCAGCAGTGTAGGAGTTAGCTCTGGAAACACCATATATTTT. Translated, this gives CASSVGVSSGNTIYF.